This T cell receptor (beta chain) emerged from a study of T cell changes during pregnancy in multiple sclerosis. Per the germline V gene, CDR1 is MNHEY and CDR2 is SVGAGI. V trimming: 6 bases; J trimming: 7 bases; junction bases outside the gene matches: 9. This CDR3 spans 15 amino acids. TCRdb's table, derived via immunoSEQ multiplex PCR, lists solely in-frame clones and lacks some. The table shows around 30,000 clones, with about 90% occurring only once. This rearrangement joins TRBV6-5 to TRBJ2-1, with 10 bases that match TRBD1. This specimen consisted of CD8+ T cells from peripheral blood mononuclear cells, obtained in the third trimester of pregnancy. This TCR came from a female donor with multiple sclerosis, enrolled in a pregnancy study. Here the CDR3 DNA reads TGTGCCAGCAGCTTAGACAGGGGGCTATGGAATGAGCAGTTCTTC. This codes for CASSLDRGLWNEQFF.